These 14 T cell receptor beta chains were all obtained from the same sample, sequenced in a study of T-cell memory formation after mild COVID-19. TCRdb re-analysed the 5' RACE reads in MiXCR, keeping a single row per CDR3 protein. Counted here are tens of thousands of distinct CDR3 sequences, around 27% occurring once; the ten biggest clones make up under 45%. The sample comprised PBMCs or a T cell subset sorted from them (not recorded which). Receptors originate from a man in his late teens or twenties who had mild COVID-19 (a few samples of this study predate the infection). Cell type and time point are not known.

This clonotype was counted only a few times. The chain links TRBV20-1 to TRBJ1-4; D is unclear. The V gene's germline CDR1 is DFQATT and CDR2 SNEGSKA (reference sequence). The CDR3 contains 14 residues. Trimming removed 1 base at V and 8 bases at J, with 14 bases between. CDR3 sequence: CSARAMGSWEKLFF. CDR3 bases: TGCAGTGCTAGAGCGATGGGGTCGTGGGAAAAACTGTTTTTT.

The genes are TRBV4-3 and TRBJ2-3, with TRBD2 identical over 13 bases. Germline CDR1 is LGHNA and CDR2 is YSLEER. The CDR3 consists of 16 residues. The junction had 4 bases not matched to a gene; V was cut back by 3 bases and J by 4 bases. Here the CDR3 DNA reads TGCGCCAGCAGCCAGGGACTAGCGGGGCCCCCAGATACGCAGTATTTT. Amino acid sequence: CASSQGLAGPPDTQYF.

V usage is TRBV19 and J usage is TRBJ1-5; D unclear. V was clipped by 7 bases and J by 7 bases, with 17 bases between them. The CDR3 length is 14 residues. Per the germline V gene, CDR1 is LNHDA and CDR2 is SQIVND (reference sequence). CDR3 DNA sequence: TGTGCCAGTAAGGACGGCGGTTCGAGACAGCCCCAGCATTTT. Amino acids: CASKDGGSRQPQHF.

J is TRBJ1-4 and V is TRBV7-9; TRBD1 matches 10 bases. The CDR3 is made up of 17 amino acids. CDR1 and CDR2 (germline): SEHNR, FQNEAQ (reference sequence). V shed 2 bases, J shed 5 bases, and the junction held 8 bases outside the gene matches. The CDR3 bases are TGTGCCAGCAGCTTACCAAGAGGACAGGGGGGAAATGAAAAACTGTTTTTT. Its translation is CASSLPRGQGGNEKLFF.

The chain carries TRBV7-2 and TRBJ2-5, with D possibly matching TRBD1 (6 bases). The germline CDR1 and CDR2 sequences are SGHTA and FQGNSA. Trimming took 3 bases from V and 1 from J, leaving 18 bases between them. This CDR3 region has 17 residues. The CDR3 here is CASSLGFGTPFQETQYF. CDR3 bases: TGTGCCAGCAGCTTGGGCTTCGGGACACCTTTCCAAGAGACCCAGTACTTC.

V and J are TRBV21-1 and TRBJ2-3; TRBD1 is the table's D call, not checked against the DNA. TRBV21-1 is listed as a pseudogene. There are 17 residues in the CDR3. CDR3 nucleotides: TGTGCCAACTTTCCCCCGCAATTGGGGGGCTCCACAGATACGCAGTATTTT. Its translation is CANFPPQLGGSTDTQYF.

This clonotype has a handful of counts. The chain has TRBV12-3 or TRBV12-4 and TRBJ2-2, with 11 positions matching TRBD2. V trimming: 5 bases; J trimming: 7 bases; junction bases outside the gene matches: 9. The CDR3 has 16 amino acids. CDR3 sequence: CASSPPSGGQNGELFF. CDR3 in DNA: TGTGCCAGCAGTCCGCCTAGCGGGGGGCAAAACGGGGAGCTGTTTTTT.

The rearrangement links TRBV29-1 to TRBJ2-4; D tentatively fits TRBD1 or TRBD2 (5 bases each). This CDR3 is 15 amino acids long. V was clipped by 3 bases and J by 0 bases, with 12 bases between them. CDR1 and CDR2 (germline): SQVTM, ANQGSEA. The CDR3 is CSVDGDLGAKNIQYF. CDR3 DNA: TGCAGCGTTGACGGGGACCTCGGAGCCAAAAACATTCAGTACTTC.

This clonotype was observed a few times. The rearrangement joins TRBV27 to TRBJ1-2; perhaps TRBD1 as D (6 bases). This CDR3 spans 14 amino acids. Germline V gene data show CDR1 as MNHEY and CDR2 as SMNVEV (reference sequence). The V end lost 2 bases, the J end lost 5 bases, and 12 bases lay between the germline ends. The CDR3 reads CASSLRAGVYGYTF. The CDR3 DNA reads as TGTGCCAGCAGTTTAAGGGCAGGGGTTTATGGCTACACCTTC.

This clonotype was seen only a few times. The chain uses TRBV29-1 and TRBJ2-1; D may be TRBD1 (6 bases). The CDR3 runs 12 residues. Germline V gives CDR1 SQVTM, CDR2 ANQGSEA. V lost 5 bases and J 6 bases, leaving 11 bases between the germline ends. This CDR3 is CSVRARGNEQFF. DNA for the CDR3: TGCAGCGTTAGAGCCAGGGGCAATGAGCAGTTCTTC.

CDR3 loop: CASSPDRGGDEQYF. CDR3 bases: TGTGCCAGCAGTCCGGACAGGGGCGGCGACGAGCAGTACTTC. The chain links TRBV6-5 to TRBJ2-7; TRBD1 matches 9 bases. Trimming at V came to 5 bases and at J to 5 bases, leaving 7 bases not matched to a gene. Germline CDR1 MNHEY, CDR2 SVGAGI. This CDR3 region has 14 residues.

This clonotype was found a few times. The V gene is TRBV7-9, the J gene TRBJ2-3; no firm D call. This CDR3 is 12 amino acids long. V gave up 8 bases and J gave up 8 bases, with 14 bases separating them. Germline V CDR1 and CDR2: SEHNR, FQNEAQ (reference sequence). The CDR3: CASVRQAGTQYF. In nucleotides, the CDR3 is TGTGCCAGCGTCCGGCAGGCCGGTACGCAGTATTTT. Supplemented by reference TRBV7-9 and TRBJ2-3, the full variable domain reads DTGVSQNPRHKITKRGQNVTFRCDPISEHNRLYWYRQTLGQGPEFLTYFQNEAQLEKSRLLSDRFSAERPKGSFSTLEIQRTEQGDSAMYLCASVRQAGTQYFGPGTRLTVL.

V is TRBV6-2 or TRBV6-3 and J is TRBJ1-2, with D unresolved. Germline-derived CDR1 and CDR2 are MNHEY and SVGEGT. Trimming removed 5 bases at V and 4 bases at J, with 8 bases between. This CDR3 comprises 12 residues. The CDR3 spells CASSQISYGYTF. The CDR3 nucleotides are TGTGCCAGCAGTCAGATAAGCTATGGCTACACCTTC.

The V call is TRBV7-8, the J call TRBJ2-5; a possible D gene is TRBD2 (6 bases). V lost 6 bases to trimming and J lost 6 bases, with 23 bases between them. The germline V gene encodes CDR1 SGHVS and CDR2 FQNEAQ. The CDR3 has 16 residues. CDR3 loop: CASRPRRGESPQTQYF. The CDR3 DNA is TGTGCCAGCAGACCTAGACGCGGGGAATCCCCCCAGACCCAGTACTTC.